Sequencing of this T cell receptor (beta chain) was carried out in a study of T-cell reconstitution after alpha-beta-depleted transplantation in children. This clonotype was recorded many times. TCRbeta library preparation incorporated unique molecular identifiers. In TCRdb, the PCR reads were re-called with MiXCR into one record per CDR3 protein. The data contain about 600,000 distinct CDR3 sequences, about 10% of them singletons. The CDR3 is made up of 15 amino acids. The germline V and J ends were trimmed by 5 bases and 6 bases, with 19 bases remaining between them. Germline CDR1 reads SGHTA; CDR2 reads FQGNSA.

This receptor was taken from a human donor who donated a stem cell graft to a child with acute myeloid leukemia. V usage is TRBV7-2 and J usage is TRBJ1-2, with a tentative D call TRBD1 (6 bases). The sample was PBMCs from the stem cell graft donor, taken from the stem cell graft. The CDR3 sequence is CASSPLSRGQNGYTF. CDR3 DNA sequence: TGTGCCAGCAGCCCGCTATCTCGGGGGCAAAATGGCTACACCTTC.